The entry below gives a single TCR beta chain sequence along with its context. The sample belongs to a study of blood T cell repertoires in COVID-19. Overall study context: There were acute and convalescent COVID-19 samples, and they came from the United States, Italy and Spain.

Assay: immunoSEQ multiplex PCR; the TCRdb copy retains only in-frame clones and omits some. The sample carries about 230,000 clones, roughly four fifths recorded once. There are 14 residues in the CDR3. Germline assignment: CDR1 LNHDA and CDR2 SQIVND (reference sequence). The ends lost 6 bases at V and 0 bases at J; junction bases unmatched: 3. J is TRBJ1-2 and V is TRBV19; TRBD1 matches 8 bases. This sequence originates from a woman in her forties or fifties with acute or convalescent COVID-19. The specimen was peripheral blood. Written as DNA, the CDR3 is TGTGCCAGTAGCAGGACAGGGCCTAACTATGGCTACACCTTC. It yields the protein CASSRTGPNYGYTF.